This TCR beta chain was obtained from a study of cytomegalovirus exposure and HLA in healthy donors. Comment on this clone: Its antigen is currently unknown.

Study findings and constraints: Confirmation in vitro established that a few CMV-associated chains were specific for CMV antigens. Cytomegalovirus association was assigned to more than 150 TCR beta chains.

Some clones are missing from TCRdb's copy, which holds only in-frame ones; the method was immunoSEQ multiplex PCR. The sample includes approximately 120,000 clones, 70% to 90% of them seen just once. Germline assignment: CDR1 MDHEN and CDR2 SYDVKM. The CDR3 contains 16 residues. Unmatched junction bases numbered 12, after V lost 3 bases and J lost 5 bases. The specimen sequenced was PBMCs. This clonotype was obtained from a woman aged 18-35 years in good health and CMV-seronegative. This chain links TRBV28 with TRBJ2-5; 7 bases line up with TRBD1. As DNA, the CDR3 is TGTGCCAGCAGTTTGGGTGGTCAGGGGGTTCGGGAGACCCAGTACTTC. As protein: CASSLGGQGVRETQYF.